These T cell receptor beta chains were read from a single sample in a study of T-cell memory formation after mild COVID-19. From the 5' RACE reads, TCRdb called clonotypes with MiXCR, one entry per CDR3 protein. The table has 250,000 to 300,000 distinct CDR3 sequences, approximately 15% seen once. The sample was PBMCs or a T cell subset sorted from them (not recorded which). These receptors were taken from a man aged 18 to 29 who had mild COVID-19 (a few samples of this study predate the infection). Cell type and time point are not known. CDR3s include the opening cysteine and the closing phenylalanine or tryptophan. D genes are given only for firm matches. Clone size is stated in some rows and not others, as once, few, many or a class when expanded.

J: TRBJ2-5
size: many
D: .
V: TRBV5-5
CDR3: CASSLRTGGKGETQYF
DNA: TGTGCCAGCAGCTTGAGGACAGGCGGGAAGGGGGAGACCCAGTACTTC

J: TRBJ2-3
size: .
D: TRBD1
V: TRBV3-1
CDR3: CASSQDGQGWATQYF
DNA: TGTGCCAGCAGCCAAGACGGACAGGGGTGGGCTACGCAGTATTTT

J: TRBJ1-1
size: .
D: TRBD1
V: TRBV6-2/TRBV6-3
CDR3: CASRRCDRGPTEAFF
DNA: TGTGCCAGCAGGAGATGTGACAGGGGGCCCACTGAAGCTTTCTTT

J: TRBJ2-1
size: few
D: TRBD2
V: TRBV20-1
CDR3: CSARGTQRGAYNEQFF
DNA: TGCAGTGCTAGGGGAACCCAGCGGGGGGCTTACAATGAGCAGTTCTTC

J: TRBJ2-3
size: few
D: .
V: TRBV30
CDR3: CAWTDSTDTQYF
DNA: TGTGCCTGGACCGACAGCACAGATACGCAGTATTTT

J: TRBJ1-6
size: many
D: .
V: TRBV6-2/TRBV6-3
CDR3: CASRPSGGAGINSPLHF
DNA: TGTGCCAGCAGACCGTCCGGAGGTGCCGGAATAAATTCACCCCTCCACTTT

J: TRBJ2-3
size: .
D: TRBD2
V: TRBV9
CDR3: CASSVLAGGTSTDTQYF
DNA: TGTGCCAGCAGCGTACTAGCGGGGGGGACTAGCACAGATACGCAGTATTTT

J: TRBJ1-2
size: many
D: .
V: TRBV5-4
CDR3: CASSFGPDYGYTF
DNA: TGTGCCAGCAGCTTCGGACCCGACTATGGCTACACCTTC

J: TRBJ1-1
size: few
D: .
V: TRBV7-9
CDR3: CASSFVLGFGTEAFF
DNA: TGTGCCAGCAGCTTCGTTTTGGGGTTCGGCACTGAAGCTTTCTTT

J: TRBJ1-1
size: few
D: .
V: TRBV3-1
CDR3: CASSHDGLTEAFF
DNA: TGTGCCAGCAGCCATGACGGGCTCACTGAAGCTTTCTTT

J: TRBJ1-6
size: once
D: .
V: TRBV5-6
CDR3: CASSFVPGSPLHF
DNA: TGTGCCAGCAGCTTTGTGCCGGGATCACCCCTCCACTTT

J: TRBJ1-3
size: many
D: .
V: TRBV11-2
CDR3: CASSKNRDALLYF
DNA: TGTGCCAGCAGCAAAAACCGGGACGCACTCTTATATTTT

J: TRBJ2-3
size: many
D: TRBD2
V: TRBV4-2
CDR3: CASSQSGPSGVDTQYF
DNA: TGTGCCAGCAGCCAATCAGGACCTAGCGGGGTAGATACGCAGTATTTT

J: TRBJ2-2
size: .
D: .
V: TRBV29-1
CDR3: CSFSGANTGELFF
DNA: TGCAGCTTTTCGGGGGCCAACACCGGGGAGCTGTTTTTT